These 9 T cell receptor beta chains share one sample of origin, sequenced in a study of blood T cell repertoires in COVID-19. Using immunoSEQ multiplex PCR, the repertoire was profiled, and TCRdb retains in-frame clones only, with some absent. The sample has under 400,000 clones, around 90% seen once. The material sequenced was peripheral blood. The receptors were sampled from a man aged 18 to 30 with active or convalescent COVID-19.

This chain links TRBV7-3 with TRBJ2-3; TRBD1 matches 8 bases. CDR3 length: 16 amino acids. The junction had 13 bases not matched to a gene; V was cut back by 5 bases and J by 6 bases. CDR1 SGHTA and CDR2 FQGTGA come from the germline V gene. CDR3 region: CASSPAGTGSQDTQYF. The CDR3 DNA follows: TGTGCCAGCAGCCCCGCCGGGACAGGATCTCAGGATACGCAGTATTTT.

The V and J genes are TRBV5-1 and TRBJ1-4; tentative D call: TRBD1 (5 bases). Germline V CDR1 and CDR2: SGHRS, YFSETQ. Trimming removed 1 base from V and 4 bases from J, with 11 bases in between. This CDR3 is 15 amino acids long. The CDR3 reads CASSLLGGDNEKLFF. CDR3 sequence (DNA): TGCGCCAGCAGCTTGTTGGGGGGAGATAATGAAAAACTGTTTTTT.

The chain employs TRBV6-5 and TRBJ2-7, with 7 positions matching TRBD2. The CDR3 spans 13 residues. V shed 4 bases, J shed 3 bases, and the junction held 3 bases outside the gene matches. The germline V gene encodes CDR1 MNHEY and CDR2 SVGAGI. The CDR3 bases are TGTGCCAGCAGTTGGGAGGGGAACTACGAGCAGTACTTC. The encoded protein is CASSWEGNYEQYF.

The rearrangement joins TRBV6-5 to TRBJ1-1; 8 bases map to TRBD1. The V gene's germline CDR1 is MNHEY and CDR2 SVGAGI. V lost 0 bases to trimming and J lost 1 base; unmatched junction nucleotides: 4. The CDR3 is 16 amino acids. CDR3: CASSYSMDRENTEAFF. The CDR3 bases are TGTGCCAGCAGTTACTCAATGGACAGGGAGAACACTGAAGCTTTCTTT.

The chain couples TRBV19 to TRBJ2-1, with TRBD2 matching 10 bases. The germline CDR1 and CDR2 sequences are LNHDA and SQIVND (reference sequence). This CDR3 is 16 amino acids long. The ends lost 7 bases at V and 9 bases at J; junction bases unmatched: 15. Here the CDR3 reads CASMAESSGSVSEQFF. CDR3 in DNA: TGTGCCAGTATGGCAGAGTCTAGCGGGAGCGTCAGTGAGCAGTTCTTC.

The chain is built from TRBV19 and TRBJ2-3, with D uncertain. V gave up 3 bases and J gave up 4 bases, with 14 bases separating them. The CDR3 loop spans 15 amino acids. The V gene's germline CDR1 is LNHDA and CDR2 SQIVND (reference sequence). CDR3 sequence reads: CASSMAPLVADTQYF. As DNA, the CDR3 is TGTGCCAGTAGTATGGCCCCATTGGTCGCAGATACGCAGTATTTT.

This chain connects TRBV19 to TRBJ2-2, with TRBD2 identical over 8 bases. This CDR3 region has 17 residues. Germline loops: CDR1 LNHDA, CDR2 SQIVND (reference sequence). The trim removed 3 bases at V and 1 base at J, leaving 7 bases unmatched. This CDR3 is CASSILSGIGNTGELFF. In DNA form, the CDR3 reads TGTGCCAGTAGTATTCTTAGCGGGATTGGGAACACCGGGGAGCTGTTTTTT. Looking up the rest from reference TRBV19 and TRBJ2-2 gives the full variable domain: DGGITQSPKYLFRKEGQNVTLSCEQNLNHDAMYWYRQDPGQGLRLIYYSQIVNDFQKGDIAEGYSVSREKKESFPLTVTSAQKNPTAFYLCASSILSGIGNTGELFFGEGSRLTVL.

This clone was recorded once. The CDR3 nucleotides are TGTGCCAGGCCCGTAAGGGGCTCTGGAAACACCATATATTTT. Encoded protein: CARPVRGSGNTIYF. The rearrangement joins TRBV21-1 to TRBJ1-3; the table gives TRBD1 as D, unverified against the DNA. TRBV21-1 is a known pseudogene. The CDR3 covers 14 residues.

This clone was picked up a small number of times. The chain links TRBV15 to TRBJ1-2; D unresolved. There are 15 residues in the CDR3. V was trimmed by 3 bases and J by 1 base, leaving 12 bases between them. Germline CDR1 LNHNV, CDR2 YYDKDF (reference sequence). The chain's CDR3 is CATSRTDGINYGYTF. For the CDR3, the DNA is TGTGCCACCAGCAGGACCGACGGGATTAACTATGGCTACACCTTC.